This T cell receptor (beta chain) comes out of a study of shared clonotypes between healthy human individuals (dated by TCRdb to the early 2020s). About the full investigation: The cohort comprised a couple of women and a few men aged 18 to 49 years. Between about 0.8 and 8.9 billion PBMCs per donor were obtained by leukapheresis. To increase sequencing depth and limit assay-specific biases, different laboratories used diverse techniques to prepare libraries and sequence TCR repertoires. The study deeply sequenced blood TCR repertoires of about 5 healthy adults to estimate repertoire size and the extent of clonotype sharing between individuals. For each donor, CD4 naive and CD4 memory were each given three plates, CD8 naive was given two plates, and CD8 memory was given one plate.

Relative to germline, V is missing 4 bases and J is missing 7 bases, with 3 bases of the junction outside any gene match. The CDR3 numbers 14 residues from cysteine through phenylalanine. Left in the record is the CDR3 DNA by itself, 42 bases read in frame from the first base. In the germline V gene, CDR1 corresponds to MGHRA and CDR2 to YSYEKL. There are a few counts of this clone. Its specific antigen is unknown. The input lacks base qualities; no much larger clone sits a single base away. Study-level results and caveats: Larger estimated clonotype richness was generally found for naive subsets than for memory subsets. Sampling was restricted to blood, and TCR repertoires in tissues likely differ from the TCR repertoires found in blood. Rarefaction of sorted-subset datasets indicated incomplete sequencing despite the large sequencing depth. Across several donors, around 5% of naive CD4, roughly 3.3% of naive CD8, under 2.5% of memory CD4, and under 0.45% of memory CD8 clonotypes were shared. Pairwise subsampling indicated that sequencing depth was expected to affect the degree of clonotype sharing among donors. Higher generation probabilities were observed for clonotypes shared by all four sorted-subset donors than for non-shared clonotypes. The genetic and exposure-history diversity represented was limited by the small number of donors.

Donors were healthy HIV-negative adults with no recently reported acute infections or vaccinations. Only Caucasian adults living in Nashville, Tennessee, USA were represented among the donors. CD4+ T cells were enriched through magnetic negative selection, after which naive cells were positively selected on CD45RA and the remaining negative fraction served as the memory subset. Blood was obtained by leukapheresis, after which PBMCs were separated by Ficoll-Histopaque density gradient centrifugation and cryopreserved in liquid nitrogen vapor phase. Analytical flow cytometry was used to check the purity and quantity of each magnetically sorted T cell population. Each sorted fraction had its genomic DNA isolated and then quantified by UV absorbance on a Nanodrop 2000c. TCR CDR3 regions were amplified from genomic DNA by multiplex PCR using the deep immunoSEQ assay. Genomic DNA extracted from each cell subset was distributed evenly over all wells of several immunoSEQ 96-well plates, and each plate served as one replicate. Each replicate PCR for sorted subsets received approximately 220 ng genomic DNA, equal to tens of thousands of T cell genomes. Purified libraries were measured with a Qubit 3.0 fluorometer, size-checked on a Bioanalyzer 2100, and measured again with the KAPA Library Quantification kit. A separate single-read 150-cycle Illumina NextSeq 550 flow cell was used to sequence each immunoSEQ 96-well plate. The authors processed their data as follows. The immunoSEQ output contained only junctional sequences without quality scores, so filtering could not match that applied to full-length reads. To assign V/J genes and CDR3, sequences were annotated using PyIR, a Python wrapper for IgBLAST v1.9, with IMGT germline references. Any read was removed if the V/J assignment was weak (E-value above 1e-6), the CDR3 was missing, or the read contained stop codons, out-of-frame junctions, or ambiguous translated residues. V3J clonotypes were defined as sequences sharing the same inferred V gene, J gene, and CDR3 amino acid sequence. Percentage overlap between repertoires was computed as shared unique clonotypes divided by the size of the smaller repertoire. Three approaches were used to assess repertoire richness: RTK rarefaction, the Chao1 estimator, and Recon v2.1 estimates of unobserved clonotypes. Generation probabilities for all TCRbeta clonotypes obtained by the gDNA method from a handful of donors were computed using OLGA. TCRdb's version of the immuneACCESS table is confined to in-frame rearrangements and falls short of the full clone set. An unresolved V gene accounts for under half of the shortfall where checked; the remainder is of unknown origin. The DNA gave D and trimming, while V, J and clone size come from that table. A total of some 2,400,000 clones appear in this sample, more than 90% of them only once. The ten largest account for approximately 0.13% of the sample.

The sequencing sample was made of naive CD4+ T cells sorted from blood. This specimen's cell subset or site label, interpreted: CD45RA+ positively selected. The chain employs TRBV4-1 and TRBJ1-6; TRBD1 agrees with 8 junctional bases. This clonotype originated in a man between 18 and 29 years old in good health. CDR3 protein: CASSPDRVNSPLHF. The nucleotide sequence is TGCGCCAGCAGCCCGGACAGGGTAAATTCACCCCTCCACTTT.